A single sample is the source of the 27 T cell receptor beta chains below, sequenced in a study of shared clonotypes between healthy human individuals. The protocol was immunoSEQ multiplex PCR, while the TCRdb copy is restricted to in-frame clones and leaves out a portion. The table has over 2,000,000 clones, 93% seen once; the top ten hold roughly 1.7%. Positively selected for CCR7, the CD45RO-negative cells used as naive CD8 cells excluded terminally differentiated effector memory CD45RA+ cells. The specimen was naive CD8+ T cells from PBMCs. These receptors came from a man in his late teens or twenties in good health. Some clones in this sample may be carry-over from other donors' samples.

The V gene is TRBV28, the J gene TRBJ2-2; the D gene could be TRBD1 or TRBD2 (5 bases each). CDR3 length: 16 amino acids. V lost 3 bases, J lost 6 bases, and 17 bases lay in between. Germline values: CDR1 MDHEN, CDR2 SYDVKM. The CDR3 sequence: CASSFSLEGRAGELFF. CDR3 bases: TGTGCCAGCAGTTTTTCCCTCGAGGGCAGGGCCGGGGAGCTGTTTTTT.

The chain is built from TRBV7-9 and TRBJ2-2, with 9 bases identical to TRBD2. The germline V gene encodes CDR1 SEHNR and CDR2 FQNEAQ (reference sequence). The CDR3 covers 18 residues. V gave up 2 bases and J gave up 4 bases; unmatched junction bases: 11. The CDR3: CASSLTQAGGPGTGELFF. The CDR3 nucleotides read TGTGCCAGCAGCTTAACGCAAGCGGGAGGACCGGGCACCGGGGAGCTGTTTTTT.

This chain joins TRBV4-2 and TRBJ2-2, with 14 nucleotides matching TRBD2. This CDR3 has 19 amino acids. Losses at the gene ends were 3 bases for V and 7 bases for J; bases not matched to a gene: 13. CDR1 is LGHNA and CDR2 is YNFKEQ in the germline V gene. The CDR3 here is CASSQVGTSGSPPYGELFF. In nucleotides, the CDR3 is TGTGCCAGCAGCCAGGTCGGGACTAGCGGGAGTCCTCCCTACGGGGAGCTGTTTTTT.

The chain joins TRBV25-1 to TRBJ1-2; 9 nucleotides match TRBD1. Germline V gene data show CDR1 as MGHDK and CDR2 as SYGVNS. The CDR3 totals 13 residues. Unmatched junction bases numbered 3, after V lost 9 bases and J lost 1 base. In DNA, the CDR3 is TGTGCCAGTACAGGGGGCTTTAACTATGGCTACACCTTC. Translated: CASTGGFNYGYTF.

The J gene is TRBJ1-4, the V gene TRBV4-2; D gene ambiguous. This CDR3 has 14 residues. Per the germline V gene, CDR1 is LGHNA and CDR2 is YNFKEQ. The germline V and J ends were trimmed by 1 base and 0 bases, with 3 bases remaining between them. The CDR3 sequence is CASSQVATNEKLFF. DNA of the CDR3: TGTGCCAGCAGCCAAGTTGCAACTAATGAAAAACTGTTTTTT.

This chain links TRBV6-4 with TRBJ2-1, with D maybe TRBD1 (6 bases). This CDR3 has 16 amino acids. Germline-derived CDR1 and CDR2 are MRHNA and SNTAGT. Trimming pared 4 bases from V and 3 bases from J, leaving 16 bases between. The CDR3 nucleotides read TGTGCCAGCAGTGCCCACGGGACACGGTTCTACAATGAGCAGTTCTTC. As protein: CASSAHGTRFYNEQFF.

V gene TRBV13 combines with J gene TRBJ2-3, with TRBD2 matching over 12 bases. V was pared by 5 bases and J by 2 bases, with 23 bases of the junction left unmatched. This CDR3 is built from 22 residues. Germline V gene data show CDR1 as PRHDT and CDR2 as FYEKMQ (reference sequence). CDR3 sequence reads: CASSPSTTSGSPYLHFTDTQYF. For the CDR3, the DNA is TGTGCCAGCAGCCCGAGTACGACTAGCGGGAGTCCCTACCTCCATTTCACAGATACGCAGTATTTT.

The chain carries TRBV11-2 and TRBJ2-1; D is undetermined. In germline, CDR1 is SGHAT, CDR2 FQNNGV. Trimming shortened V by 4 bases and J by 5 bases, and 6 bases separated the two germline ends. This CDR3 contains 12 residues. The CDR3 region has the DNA TGTGCCAGCAGCTCAAACCACAATGAGCAGTTCTTC. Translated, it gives CASSSNHNEQFF. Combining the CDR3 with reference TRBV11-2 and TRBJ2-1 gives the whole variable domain EAGVAQSPRYKIIEKRQSVAFWCNPISGHATLYWYQQILGQGPKLLIQFQNNGVVDDSQLPKDRFSAERLKGVDSTLKIQPAKLEDSAVYLCASSSNHNEQFFGPGTRLTVL.

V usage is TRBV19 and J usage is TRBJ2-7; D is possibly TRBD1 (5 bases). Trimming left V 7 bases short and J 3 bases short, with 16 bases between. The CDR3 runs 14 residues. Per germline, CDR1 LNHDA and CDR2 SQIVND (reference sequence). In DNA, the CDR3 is TGTGCCAGTACTCCCGCCACAGGAATCTACGAGCAGTACTTC. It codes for CASTPATGIYEQYF.

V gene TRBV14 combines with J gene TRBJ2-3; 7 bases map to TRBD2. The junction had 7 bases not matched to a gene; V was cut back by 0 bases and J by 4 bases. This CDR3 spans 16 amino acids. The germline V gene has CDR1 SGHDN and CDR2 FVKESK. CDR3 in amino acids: CASSQEPGGRADTQYF. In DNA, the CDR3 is TGTGCCAGCAGCCAAGAACCTGGCGGGAGAGCAGATACGCAGTATTTT.

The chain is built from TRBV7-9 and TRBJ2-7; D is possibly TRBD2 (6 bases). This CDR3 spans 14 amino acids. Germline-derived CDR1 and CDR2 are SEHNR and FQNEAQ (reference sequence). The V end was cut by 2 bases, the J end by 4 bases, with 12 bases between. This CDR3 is CASSLRDWAYEQYF. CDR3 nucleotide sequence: TGTGCCAGCAGCTTACGGGACTGGGCGTACGAGCAGTACTTC. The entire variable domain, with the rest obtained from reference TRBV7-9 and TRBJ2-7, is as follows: DTGVSQNPRHKITKRGQNVTFRCDPISEHNRLYWYRQTLGQGPEFLTYFQNEAQLEKSRLLSDRFSAERPKGSFSTLEIQRTEQGDSAMYLCASSLRDWAYEQYFGPGTRLTVT.

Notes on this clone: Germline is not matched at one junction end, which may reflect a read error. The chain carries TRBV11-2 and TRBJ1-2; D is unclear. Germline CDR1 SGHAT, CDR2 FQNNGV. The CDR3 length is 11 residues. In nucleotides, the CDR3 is TGTGCCAGCAGCTCCAGAATGGGCGAGTCCTTC. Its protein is CASSSRMGESF.

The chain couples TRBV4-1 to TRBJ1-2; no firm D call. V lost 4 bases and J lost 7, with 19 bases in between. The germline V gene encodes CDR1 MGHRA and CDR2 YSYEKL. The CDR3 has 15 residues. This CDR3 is CASSRPAAARSGYTF. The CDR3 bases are TGCGCCAGCAGCCGACCGGCGGCAGCGCGAAGTGGCTACACCTTC.

Here the CDR3 reads CASSQVIAGAANEQYF. CDR3 DNA: TGTGCCAGCAGCCAAGTGATAGCGGGAGCGGCAAACGAGCAGTACTTC. The genes are TRBV4-2 and TRBJ2-7, with TRBD2 matching 9 bases. Germline V lookup: CDR1 LGHNA, CDR2 YNFKEQ. The junction had 9 bases not matched to a gene; V was cut back by 1 base and J by 5 bases. The CDR3 contains 16 residues.

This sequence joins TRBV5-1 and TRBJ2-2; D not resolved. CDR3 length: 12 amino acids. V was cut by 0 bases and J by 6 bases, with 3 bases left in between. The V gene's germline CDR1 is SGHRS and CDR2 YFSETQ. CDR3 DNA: TGCGCCAGCAGCTTGGTCGCCGGGGAGCTGTTTTTT. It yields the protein CASSLVAGELFF.

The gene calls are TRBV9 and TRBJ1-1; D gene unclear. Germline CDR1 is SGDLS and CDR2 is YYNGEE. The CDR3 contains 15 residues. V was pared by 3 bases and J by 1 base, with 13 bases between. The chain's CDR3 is CASSGGSGTNTEAFF. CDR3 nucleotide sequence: TGTGCCAGCAGCGGGGGATCAGGAACGAACACTGAAGCTTTCTTT.

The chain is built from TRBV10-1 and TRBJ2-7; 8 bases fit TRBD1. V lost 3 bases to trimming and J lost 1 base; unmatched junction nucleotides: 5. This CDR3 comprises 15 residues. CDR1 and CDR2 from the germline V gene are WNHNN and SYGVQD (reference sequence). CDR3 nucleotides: TGCGCCAGCAGTGATCGGACAGGGATATCCTACGAGCAGTACTTC. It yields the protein CASSDRTGISYEQYF.

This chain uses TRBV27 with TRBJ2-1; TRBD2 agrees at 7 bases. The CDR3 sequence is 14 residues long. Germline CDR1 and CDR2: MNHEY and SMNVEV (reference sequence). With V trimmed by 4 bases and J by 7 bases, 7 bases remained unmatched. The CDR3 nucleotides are TGTGCCAGCAGTTGGGGAGCGGGACGGAATGAGCAGTTCTTC. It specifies CASSWGAGRNEQFF.

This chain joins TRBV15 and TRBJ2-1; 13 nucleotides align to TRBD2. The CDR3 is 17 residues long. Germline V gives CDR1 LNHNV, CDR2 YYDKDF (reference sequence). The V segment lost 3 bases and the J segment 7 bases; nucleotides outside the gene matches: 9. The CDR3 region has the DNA TGTGCCACCAGCAGTGACCCCCTGGGACTAGCGGGAAATGAGCAGTTCTTC. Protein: CATSSDPLGLAGNEQFF. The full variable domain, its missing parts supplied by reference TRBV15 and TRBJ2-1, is DAMVIQNPRYQVTQFGKPVTLSCSQTLNHNVMYWYQQKSSQAPKLLFHYYDKDFNNEADTPDNFQSRRPNTSFCFLDIRSPGLGDTAMYLCATSSDPLGLAGNEQFFGPGTRLTVL.

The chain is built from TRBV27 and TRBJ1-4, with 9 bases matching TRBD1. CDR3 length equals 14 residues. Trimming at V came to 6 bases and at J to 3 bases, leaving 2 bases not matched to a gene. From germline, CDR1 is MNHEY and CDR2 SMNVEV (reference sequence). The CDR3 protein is CASSGTGSNEKLFF. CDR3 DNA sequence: TGTGCCAGCAGCGGGACAGGGTCTAATGAAAAACTGTTTTTT.

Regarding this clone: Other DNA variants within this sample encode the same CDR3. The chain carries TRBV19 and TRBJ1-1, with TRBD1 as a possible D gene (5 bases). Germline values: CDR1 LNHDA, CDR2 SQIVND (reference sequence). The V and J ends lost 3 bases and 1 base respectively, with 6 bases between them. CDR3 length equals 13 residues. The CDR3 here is CASSITGNTEAFF. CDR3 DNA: TGTGCCAGTAGTATCACAGGGAACACTGAAGCTTTCTTT.

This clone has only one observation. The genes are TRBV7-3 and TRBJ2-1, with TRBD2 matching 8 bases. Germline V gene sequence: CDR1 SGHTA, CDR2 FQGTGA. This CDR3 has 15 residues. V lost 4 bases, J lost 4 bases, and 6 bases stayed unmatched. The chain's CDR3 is CASSSGGPGYNEQFF. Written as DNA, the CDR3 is TGTGCCAGCAGCTCGGGAGGGCCGGGGTACAATGAGCAGTTCTTC.

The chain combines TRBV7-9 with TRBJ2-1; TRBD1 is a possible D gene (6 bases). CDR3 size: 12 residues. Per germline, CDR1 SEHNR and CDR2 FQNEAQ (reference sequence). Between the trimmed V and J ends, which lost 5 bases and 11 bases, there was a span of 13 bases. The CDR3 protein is CASSLRDNKQFF. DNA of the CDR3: TGTGCCAGCAGCCTCCGGGACAACAAGCAGTTCTTC.

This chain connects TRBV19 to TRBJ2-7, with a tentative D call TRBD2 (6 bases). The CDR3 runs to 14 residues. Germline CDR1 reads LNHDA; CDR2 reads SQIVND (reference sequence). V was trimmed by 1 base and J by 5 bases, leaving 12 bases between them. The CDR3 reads CASSIGETRNEQYF. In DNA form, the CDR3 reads TGTGCCAGTAGTATAGGTGAGACTAGGAACGAGCAGTACTTC.

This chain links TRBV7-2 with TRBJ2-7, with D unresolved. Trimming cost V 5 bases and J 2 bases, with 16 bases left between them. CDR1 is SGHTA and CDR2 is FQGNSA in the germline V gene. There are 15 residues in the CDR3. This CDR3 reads CASSPRGVAAYEQYF. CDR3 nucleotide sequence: TGTGCCAGCAGCCCCCGAGGAGTAGCAGCCTACGAGCAGTACTTC.

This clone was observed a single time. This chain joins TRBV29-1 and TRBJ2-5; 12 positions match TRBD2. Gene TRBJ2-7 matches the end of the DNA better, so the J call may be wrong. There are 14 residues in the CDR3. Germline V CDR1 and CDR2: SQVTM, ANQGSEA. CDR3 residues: CSVLAGGPSYEQYF. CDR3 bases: TGCAGCGTTCTAGCGGGAGGGCCCTCCTACGAGCAGTACTTC.

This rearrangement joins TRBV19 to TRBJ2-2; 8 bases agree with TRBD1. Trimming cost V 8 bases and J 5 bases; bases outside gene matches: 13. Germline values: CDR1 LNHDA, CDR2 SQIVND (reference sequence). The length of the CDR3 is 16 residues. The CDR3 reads CASGLRAGGRTGELFF. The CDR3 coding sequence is TGTGCCAGTGGGCTGAGGGCAGGGGGCCGGACCGGGGAGCTGTTTTTT.